This TCR beta chain came from a study of blood T cell repertoires in COVID-19 (dated by TCRdb to 2020 to 2022). Looking at the study overall: Samples from collaborators originated in the United States, Italy and Spain and spanned both the acute and convalescent phases of COVID-19. The material from the prospective study consisted of cDNA or gDNA derived from T cells, B-cell-depleted T cells, or PBMCs. Subjects who had been exposed to COVID-19, were actively infected with it, or had recovered from it provided the deeply sampled blood TCRbeta repertoires that made up the dataset. The repertoires were released in a freely available public database meant as a resource for research on the immune response to SARS-CoV-2. The samples were drawn from the first 160 participants of the ongoing ImmuneRACE study and from some 1,300 subjects provided by 6 global collaborators. Nearly every sample came with metadata listing a de-identified subject ID, COVID-19 status, age in years and sex. Where available, HLA class I and class II types were taken from metadata supplied by the sample provider and were not determined by assay-based typing. Results the study describes overall, beyond this receptor: Clinical and demographic metadata were provided uncurated, with the amount varying by source and participant.

Remarks on this clone: Its antigen is still unknown. The record has no base qualities; no much larger clone is one base away.

TCRbeta CDR3 regions were amplified from genomic DNA by means of the immunoSEQ Assay, a bias-controlled multiplex PCR. As for how the authors treated the data: Within the assay, amplification of reference gene primers was used to estimate how many nucleated cells each sample contained. To quantify the absolute abundance of each unique TCRbeta CDR3 rearrangement, sequence reads were collapsed and filtered. For each sample, productive Simpson clonality was calculated as the square root of Simpson's diversity index over productive rearrangements. Held by TCRdb, this immuneACCESS table contains in-frame sequences only and omits some clones. Under half of the omission traces to an unresolved V gene where checked; the cause of the rest is unknown. V, J and clone size are taken as reported in that table, and D and trimming were inferred from the DNA itself. This sample has 200,000 to 300,000 clones in its table, and about 82% of those were observed once. Approximately 6% of the sample belongs to the ten largest clones.

One collaborating source in Seattle enrolled patients during active infection and followed them longitudinally through the course of disease. Each collaborating institution followed its own protocols to collect whole blood in K2EDTA tubes. For TCRbeta analysis, collaborator samples were shipped as frozen whole blood, as isolated PBMCs, or as DNA extracted from either sample type. V drops 9 bases and J drops 6 bases, leaving 11 bases in between. CDR1 and CDR2 (KGHDR, SFDVKD) derive from the germline V gene. Counted from cysteine to phenylalanine, this CDR3 has 12 amino acids. Only the CDR3 DNA is retained, 36 bases long and in frame from the first base.

This receptor was identified in a woman older than 75 with COVID-19, enrolled during active disease. The receptor chain draws on TRBV24-1 and TRBJ1-5; the D gene is perhaps TRBD1, from 6 matching bases. Sequencing input: peripheral blood. The nucleotides read TGTGCCACCGGACAGCCCGGTCAGCCCCAGCATTTT. Its coded protein is CATGQPGQPQHF.